These 32 T cell receptor beta chains were all obtained from the same sample, sequenced in a study of CD8+CD57+ T cells in acquired aplastic anemia. It was patients with CD8+CD57+ cell expansion by flow cytometry who were chosen for sequencing. Researchers used genomic DNA as the template to profile TCR beta VDJ and CDR3. TCRdb analysed the reads with MiXCR anew, one entry per CDR3 protein. The sample shows about 160,000 distinct CDR3 sequences, approximately 51% of them seen only once. The sample consisted of sorted CD4+, CD8+, or CD8+CD57+ T cells (not recorded which) from PBMCs. Receptors were obtained from a human donor with aplastic anemia.

This clonotype has just a few counts. This chain connects TRBV25-1 to TRBJ1-2; maybe TRBD1 (6 bases). V lost 5 bases to trimming and J lost 0 bases, with 10 bases between them. In germline, CDR1 is MGHDK, CDR2 SYGVNS. The CDR3 is 14 residues long. CDR3 in amino acids: CASSPWDTNYGYTF. In DNA, the CDR3 is TGTGCCAGCAGTCCATGGGACACTAACTATGGCTACACCTTC.

The V call is TRBV24-1, the J call TRBJ1-2, with 8 bases aligning to TRBD1. This CDR3 contains 13 residues. The V gene end was trimmed by 9 bases and the J gene end by 4 bases; junction bases not matched to a gene: 6. Looked up from germline, CDR1 is KGHDR and CDR2 is SFDVKD. The DNA of the CDR3 is TGTGCCACCCAACCCGGGACAGGCTATGGCTACACCTTC. This encodes CATQPGTGYGYTF.

The sample holds a few counts of this clonotype. The rearrangement joins TRBV18 to TRBJ2-7; D perhaps matches TRBD1 (5 bases). Looked up from germline, CDR1 is KGHSH and CDR2 is LQKENI. The CDR3 has 15 residues. V shed 3 bases and J shed 5 bases, with 17 bases lying between them. The CDR3 sequence is CASSPLVGVVHEQYF. DNA for the CDR3: TGTGCCAGCTCACCGCTGGTAGGGGTCGTTCACGAGCAGTACTTC.

To note about this clonotype: One junction end disagrees with the germline gene, perhaps due to a read error. V gene TRBV6-5 combines with J gene TRBJ2-5; 10 bases match TRBD1. The CDR3 runs 13 residues. Germline values: CDR1 MNHEY, CDR2 SVGAGI. CDR3 residues: CASSWTGGETQCF. In DNA form, the CDR3 reads TGTGCCAGCAGTTGGACAGGGGGGGAGACCCAGTGCTTC.

This clonotype appeared a few times. This rearrangement joins TRBV25-1 to TRBJ2-1; TRBD2 might be the D (6 bases). The CDR3 extends over 12 amino acids. Between the trimmed V and J ends, which lost 5 bases and 15 bases, there was a span of 17 bases. CDR1 is MGHDK, CDR2 SYGVNS, per germline. Here the CDR3 DNA reads TGTGCCAGCAGTTCAAGGAGGGATTTGTTGTTCTTC. It encodes CASSSRRDLLFF. Full variable domain (outside the CDR3, taken from reference TRBV25-1 and TRBJ2-1): EADIYQTPRYLVIGTGKKITLECSQTMGHDKMYWYQQDPGMELHLIHYSYGVNSTEKGDLSSESTVSRIRTEHFPLTLESARPSHTSQYLCASSSRRDLLFFGPGTRLTVL.

The chain couples TRBV10-1 to TRBJ2-7; the match to TRBD1 covers 9 bases. The J segment lost 2 bases and the V segment lost 2 bases, leaving 4 bases of the junction unmatched. Germline loops: CDR1 WNHNN, CDR2 SYGVQD (reference sequence). CDR3 length: 15 amino acids. This chain's CDR3 is CASSERTGVPYEQYF. In DNA, the CDR3 is TGCGCCAGCAGTGAGCGGACAGGGGTCCCCTACGAGCAGTACTTC.

To note about this clonotype: The junction and the germline gene differ at one end; a read error may be behind it. V is TRBV2 and J is TRBJ1-1; TRBD1 is a possible D gene (5 bases). The CDR3 extends over 12 amino acids. Germline-derived CDR1 and CDR2 are SNHLY and FYNNEI. This CDR3 is CASGDSNTEAFF. DNA of the CDR3: TGTGCCAGCGGTGACAGTAACACTGAAGCTTTCTTT.

In its sample, this clonotype was seen a few times. This chain links TRBV4-3 with TRBJ1-2, with 8 bases that match TRBD1. V shed 5 bases, J shed 4 bases, and the junction held 6 bases outside the gene matches. From germline, CDR1 is LGHNA and CDR2 YSLEER. The CDR3 contains 14 residues. The CDR3 region has the DNA TGCGCCAGCAGCACCGACAGGGGTGGCTATGGCTACACCTTC. Amino acid sequence: CASSTDRGGYGYTF.

This clonotype was recorded at least ten times. The J gene is TRBJ2-7, the V gene TRBV3-1; no clear D. This CDR3 is built from 14 residues. Trimming removed 4 bases from V and 5 bases from J, with 15 bases in between. CDR1 is LGHDT, CDR2 YNNKEL, per germline (reference sequence). The CDR3 sequence is CASSPSPRSDEQYV. The CDR3 DNA is TGTGCCAGCAGCCCCTCCCCCCGGAGCGACGAGCAGTACGTC.

There are many counts of this clonotype. The gene calls are TRBV7-2 and TRBJ1-3; the match to TRBD1 covers 9 bases. The CDR3 consists of 15 residues. Germline trimming cut 4 bases from V and 4 bases from J; bases unmatched to any gene: 5. CDR1 is SGHTA, CDR2 FQGNSA, per germline. This CDR3 reads CASSYGTGKGNTIYF. The DNA for the CDR3 is TGTGCCAGCAGCTACGGGACAGGGAAAGGAAACACCATATATTTT.

This clonotype was seen more than once but under ten times. DNA of the CDR3: TGCAGCGTCGACGTGATGACTGGAGGCTACACCTTC. It is translated as CSVDVMTGGYTF. The gene calls are TRBV29-1 and TRBJ1-2, with unresolved D. V dropped 6 bases and J dropped 8 bases, with 16 bases sitting between them. Germline assignment: CDR1 SQVTM and CDR2 ANQGSEA. This CDR3 is 12 amino acids long. Combining the CDR3 with reference TRBV29-1 and TRBJ1-2 gives the whole variable domain SAVISQKPSRDICQRGTSLTIQCQVDSQVTMMFWYRQQPGQSLTLIATANQGSEATYESGFVIDKFPISRPNLTFSTLTVSNMSPEDSSIYLCSVDVMTGGYTFGSGTRLTVV.

This clonotype was picked up many times. V gene TRBV24-1 combines with J gene TRBJ2-3, with D perhaps TRBD1 (5 bases). V lost 4 bases, J lost 8 bases, and 12 bases lay in between. Germline V gene data show CDR1 as KGHDR and CDR2 as SFDVKD. The CDR3 loop spans 13 amino acids. CDR3 sequence (DNA): TGTGCCACCAGTGAGATGCCAGGGCGTACGCAGTATTTT. It codes for CATSEMPGRTQYF.

This clonotype was recorded many times. This chain's CDR3 is CAIRGDSTTGELFF. CDR3 DNA: TGTGCCATCAGGGGGGACTCAACCACCGGGGAGCTGTTTTTT. The gene calls are TRBV10-3 and TRBJ2-2; D may be TRBD2 (6 bases). The germline V and J ends were trimmed by 6 bases and 4 bases, with 12 bases remaining between them. CDR1 is ENHRY and CDR2 is SYGVKD in the germline V gene. The CDR3 extends over 14 amino acids.

The chain joins TRBV10-3 to TRBJ2-7; 8 bases match TRBD1. V dropped 8 bases and J dropped 5; count of bases not matched to a gene: 5. There are 12 residues in the CDR3. Germline CDR1 and CDR2: ENHRY and SYGVKD. CDR3 sequence: CAIRTGIDEQYF. The DNA of the CDR3 is TGTGCCATCCGGACAGGGATCGACGAGCAGTACTTC.

Points on this clonotype: One base away lies a much larger clone, so this may be a sequencing read error. The rearrangement uses TRBV6-2 or TRBV6-3 and TRBJ2-1, with 7 bases aligning to TRBD1. CDR1 is MNHEY and CDR2 is SVGEGT in the germline V gene. The CDR3 consists of 13 residues. The CDR3 spells CASTRDSYNEQLF. The CDR3, as DNA: TGTGCCAGCACCCGGGACAGTTACAATGAGCAGCTCTTC.

The J gene is TRBJ2-7, the V gene TRBV5-4, with D hard to call. The CDR3 covers 13 residues. V was pared by 3 bases and J by 3 bases, with 10 bases between. CDR1 SGHNT and CDR2 YYREEE come from the germline V gene (reference sequence). CDR3 amino acids: CASSSDMGYEQYF. The CDR3 DNA reads as TGTGCCAGCAGCTCCGACATGGGCTACGAGCAGTACTTC.

The J gene is TRBJ2-5, the V gene TRBV20-1, with D perhaps given as TRBD1 or TRBD2 (6 bases each). V lost 6 bases and J 0 bases, leaving 17 bases between the germline ends. CDR3 length: 15 residues. CDR1 and CDR2 from the germline V gene are DFQATT and SNEGSKA (reference sequence). The CDR3 protein is CSAGLGGRDQETQYF. CDR3 bases: TGCAGTGCGGGGCTCGGGGGCCGTGACCAAGAGACCCAGTACTTC.

This clonotype has a count of ten or more. V gene TRBV7-9 combines with J gene TRBJ2-3; D not resolved. Trimming cost V 3 bases and J 2 bases, with 6 bases left between them. The CDR3 has 13 residues. From germline, CDR1 is SEHNR and CDR2 FQNEAQ (reference sequence). The CDR3 DNA reads as TGTGCCAGCAGCTTTCGAGTCACAGATACGCAGTATTTT. Translation: CASSFRVTDTQYF.

The V gene is TRBV2, the J gene TRBJ2-7; the D gene could be TRBD1 or TRBD2 (5 bases each). Germline V gene data show CDR1 as SNHLY and CDR2 as FYNNEI. V lost 6 bases, J lost 1 base, and 13 bases lay in between. This CDR3 has 14 residues. The CDR3 coding sequence is TGTGCCAGCAGAACGATTGGGGGTTCCTACGAGCAGTACTTC. This encodes CASRTIGGSYEQYF.

This clonotype was detected ten times or more. The genes are TRBV5-1 and TRBJ1-4, with D perhaps TRBD1 (6 bases). The V gene's germline CDR1 is SGHRS and CDR2 YFSETQ. The V end was cut by 6 bases, the J end by 7 bases, with 16 bases between. CDR3 length: 14 residues. The DNA for the CDR3 is TGCGCCAGCACTCCCACGGGGGGCGGTGAAAAACTGTTTTTT. Protein sequence: CASTPTGGGEKLFF. The complete variable domain, with remaining parts taken from reference TRBV5-1 and TRBJ1-4, reads KAGVTQTPRYLIKTRGQQVTLSCSPISGHRSVSWYQQTPGQGLQFLFEYFSETQRNKGNFPGRFSGRQFSNSRSEMNVSTLELGDSALYLCASTPTGGGEKLFFGSGTQLSVL.

This clonotype has a handful of counts. The rearrangement joins TRBV27 to TRBJ1-2, with 7 positions matching TRBD1. Germline V lookup: CDR1 MNHEY, CDR2 SMNVEV (reference sequence). The CDR3 sequence is 15 residues long. Trimming took 3 bases from V and 6 from J; bases not matched to a gene: 10. CDR3 sequence: CASSFTRDRSNGYTF. For the CDR3, the DNA is TGTGCCAGCAGTTTTACCCGGGACAGAAGTAATGGCTACACCTTC.

V usage is TRBV25-1 and J usage is TRBJ1-5, with TRBD1 identical over 8 bases. J was trimmed by 2 bases and V by 1 base; bases with no gene match: 4. The germline CDR1 and CDR2 sequences are MGHDK and SYGVNS. The CDR3 covers 16 residues. The CDR3 loop reads CASSESDRGGNQPQHF. The CDR3 DNA reads as TGTGCCAGCAGTGAATCCGACAGGGGTGGCAATCAGCCCCAGCATTTT.

This clonotype came up once. This sequence joins TRBV5-5 and TRBJ1-2; D ambiguous. Trimming removed 0 bases at V and 7 bases at J, with 7 bases between. Germline V gene sequence: CDR1 SGHKS, CDR2 YYEKEE (reference sequence). CDR3 length: 12 residues. DNA of the CDR3: TGTGCCAGCAGCTTGGTCGTAGGTGGCTACACCTTC. Protein: CASSLVVGGYTF.

This clonotype was counted between two and nine times. The gene calls are TRBV6-5 and TRBJ1-5; D ambiguous. Trimming took off 2 bases at V and 5 bases at J, with 7 bases between the two ends. The length of the CDR3 is 13 residues. Germline V gene sequence: CDR1 MNHEY, CDR2 SVGAGI. CDR3: CASSYRSYQPQHF. The CDR3 nucleotides read TGTGCCAGCAGTTACCGCAGTTATCAGCCCCAGCATTTT.

Comment on this clonotype: The junction shows a germline mismatch at one end, possibly a read error. This chain links TRBV24-1 with TRBJ2-7, with a tentative D call TRBD2 (5 bases). The CDR3 spans 15 residues. Germline V gene data show CDR1 as KGHDR and CDR2 as SFDVKD. Here the CDR3 DNA reads TGCGCCACCAGTGATGCCGGGATTGCGACCTACGAGCAGTACTTC. Protein sequence: CATSDAGIATYEQYF.

This clonotype showed up many times. The chain employs TRBV12-3 or TRBV12-4 and TRBJ1-2, with D unresolved. The ends were cut back, 3 bases at V and 0 bases at J, with 11 bases in the middle. The CDR3 covers 15 residues. DNA of the CDR3: TGTGCCAGCAGTTTCGTTGGAAGCTCTAACTATGGCTACACCTTC. It codes for CASSFVGSSNYGYTF.

This clonotype was picked up many times. The genes are TRBV2 and TRBJ1-1; 7 bases match TRBD1. The CDR3 is made up of 15 amino acids. V dropped 4 bases and J dropped 1; count of bases not matched to a gene: 6. Germline loops: CDR1 SNHLY, CDR2 FYNNEI. This CDR3 is CASSGPGTENTEAFF. As DNA, the CDR3 is TGTGCCAGCAGTGGTCCCGGGACAGAGAACACTGAAGCTTTCTTT.

There are many counts of this clonotype. V usage is TRBV19 and J usage is TRBJ2-3; a possible D gene is TRBD1 (6 bases). Germline V gene sequence: CDR1 LNHDA, CDR2 SQIVND (reference sequence). The CDR3 is 14 amino acids. Deletions cut 6 bases from V and 1 base from J, with 11 bases between. CDR3 protein: CASSRGLGTDTQYF. CDR3 in DNA: TGTGCCAGTAGCAGGGGCCTTGGCACAGATACGCAGTATTTT.

Comment on this clonotype: Given a much more abundant clone one base away, this may be a read error. The rearrangement uses TRBV5-1 and TRBJ2-3; TRBD1 is a possible D gene (5 bases). TRBJ1-5 explains the end of the DNA better; the J call may be wrong. The CDR3 is 16 amino acids. Germline CDR1 and CDR2: SGHRS and YFSETQ. The DNA of the CDR3 is TGCGCCAGCAGCTTGGGTGGGGGACGGAGCACAGATACGCAGCATTTT. Amino acid sequence: CASSLGGGRSTDTQHF.

This clonotype was counted at least ten times. The chain uses TRBV7-3 and TRBJ2-1; the D is unclear. CDR3 length: 15 amino acids. The germline CDR1 and CDR2 sequences are SGHTA and FQGTGA. V lost 2 bases and J 9 bases, leaving 17 bases between the germline ends. The CDR3: CASSLSLTPRSEQFF. CDR3 DNA: TGTGCCAGCAGCTTATCCCTTACTCCCCGGTCTGAGCAGTTCTTC.

The gene calls are TRBV15 and TRBJ2-5; 7 bases fit TRBD1. Germline CDR1 is LNHNV and CDR2 is YYDKDF (reference sequence). The CDR3 has 14 residues. After removal of 3 bases from V and 5 bases from J, the junction contained 6 bases not matched to a gene. The CDR3 DNA reads TGTGCCACCAGCAGGAACACAGGGGTGGAGACCCAGTACTTC. Translating it yields CATSRNTGVETQYF.

About this clonotype itself: This sequence may be a read error, since a much larger clone differs from it by one base. The chain couples TRBV5-6 to TRBJ2-2; TRBD1 matches 7 bases. Germline assignment: CDR1 SGHDT and CDR2 YYEEEE. The length of the CDR3 is 14 residues. CDR3 nucleotides: TGTGCCAGCGGCTTCCCAGGACAGGCCGGGGAGCTGTTTTTT. Translation: CASGFPGQAGELFF. Together with reference TRBV5-6 and TRBJ2-2, the CDR3 gives the full variable domain: DAGVTQSPTHLIKTRGQQVTLRCSPKSGHDTVSWYQQALGQGPQFIFQYYEEEERQRGNFPDRFSGHQFPNYSSELNVNALLLGDSALYLCASGFPGQAGELFFGEGSRLTVL.